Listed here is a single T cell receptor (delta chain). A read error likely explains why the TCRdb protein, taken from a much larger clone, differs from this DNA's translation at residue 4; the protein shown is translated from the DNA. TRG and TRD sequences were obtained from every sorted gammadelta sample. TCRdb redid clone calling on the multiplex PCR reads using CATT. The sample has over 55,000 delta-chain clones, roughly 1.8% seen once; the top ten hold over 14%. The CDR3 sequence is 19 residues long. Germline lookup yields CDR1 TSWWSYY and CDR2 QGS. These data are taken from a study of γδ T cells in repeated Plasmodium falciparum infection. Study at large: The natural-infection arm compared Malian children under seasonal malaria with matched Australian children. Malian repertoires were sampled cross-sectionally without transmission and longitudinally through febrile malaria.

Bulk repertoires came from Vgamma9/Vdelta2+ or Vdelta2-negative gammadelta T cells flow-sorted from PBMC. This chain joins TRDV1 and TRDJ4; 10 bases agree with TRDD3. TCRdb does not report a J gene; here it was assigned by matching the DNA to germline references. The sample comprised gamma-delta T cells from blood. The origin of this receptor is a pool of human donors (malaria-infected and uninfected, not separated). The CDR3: CALREFHFLRTGGWVALIF. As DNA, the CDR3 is TGTGCTCTTAGGGAATTTCATTTCCTTCGTACTGGGGGATGGGTGGCCCTGATCTTT.